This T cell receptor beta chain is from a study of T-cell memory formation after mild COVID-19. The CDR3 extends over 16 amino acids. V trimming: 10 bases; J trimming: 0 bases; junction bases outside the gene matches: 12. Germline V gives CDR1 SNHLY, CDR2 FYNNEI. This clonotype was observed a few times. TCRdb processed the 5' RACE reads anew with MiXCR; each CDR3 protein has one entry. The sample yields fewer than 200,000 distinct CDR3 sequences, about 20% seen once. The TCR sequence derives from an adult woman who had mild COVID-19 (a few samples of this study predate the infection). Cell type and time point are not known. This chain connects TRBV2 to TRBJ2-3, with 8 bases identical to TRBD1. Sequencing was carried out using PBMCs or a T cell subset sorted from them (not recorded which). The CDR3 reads CAIGGQDVGSTDTQYF. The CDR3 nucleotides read TGTGCCATCGGGGGACAGGATGTGGGTAGCACAGATACGCAGTATTTT.